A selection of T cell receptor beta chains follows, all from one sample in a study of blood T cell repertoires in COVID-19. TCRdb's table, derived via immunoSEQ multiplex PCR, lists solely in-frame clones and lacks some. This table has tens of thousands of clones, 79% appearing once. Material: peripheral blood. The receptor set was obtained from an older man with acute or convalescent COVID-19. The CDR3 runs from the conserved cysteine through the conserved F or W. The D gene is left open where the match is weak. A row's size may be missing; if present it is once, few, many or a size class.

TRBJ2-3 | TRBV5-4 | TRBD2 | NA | CASSHGTSLYTDTQYF | TGTGCCAGCAGCCATGGGACTAGTTTATACACAGATACGCAGTATTTT
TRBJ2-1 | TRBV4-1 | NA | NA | CASSQSAGGEVYNEQFF | TGCGCCAGCAGCCAGTCCGCCGGGGGAGAGGTTTACAATGAGCAGTTCTTC
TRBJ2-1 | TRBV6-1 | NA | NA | CASSEGGAGRGNEQFF | TGTGCCAGCAGTGAAGGGGGAGCGGGTAGAGGGAATGAGCAGTTCTTC
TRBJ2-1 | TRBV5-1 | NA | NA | CASSLFSGAYNEQFF | TGCGCCAGCAGCTTGTTTAGCGGAGCATACAATGAGCAGTTCTTC
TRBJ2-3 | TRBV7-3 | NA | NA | CASSAQRSDTQYF | TGTGCCAGCAGCGCACAACGCAGTGATACGCAGTATTTT
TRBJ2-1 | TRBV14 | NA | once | CASSPLGENSYNEQFF | TGTGCCAGCAGCCCCCTGGGAGAGAACTCCTACAATGAGCAGTTCTTC
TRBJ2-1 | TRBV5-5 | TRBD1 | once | CASSLRPTGGNEQFF | TGTGCCAGCAGCTTGAGGCCGACAGGGGGTAATGAGCAGTTCTTC
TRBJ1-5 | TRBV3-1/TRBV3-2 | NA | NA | CASSQDEVQPQHF | TGTGCCAGCAGCCAAGATGAGGTTCAGCCCCAGCATTTT
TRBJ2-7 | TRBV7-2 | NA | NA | CASSPQEAGVHEQYF | TGTGCCAGCAGCCCCCAAGAGGCAGGGGTCCACGAGCAGTACTTC
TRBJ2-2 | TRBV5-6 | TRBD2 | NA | CASSLIGGAGELFF | TGTGCCAGCAGCTTGATCGGGGGGGCCGGGGAGCTGTTTTTT
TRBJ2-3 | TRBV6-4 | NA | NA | CASSYSGSPDTQYF | TGTGCCAGCAGTTATTCGGGATCCCCAGATACGCAGTATTTT
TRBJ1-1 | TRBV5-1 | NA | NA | CASSPGTIRPEAFF | TGCGCCAGCAGCCCAGGGACTATCCGCCCTGAAGCTTTCTTT
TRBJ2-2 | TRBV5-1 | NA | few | CASSKTTNTGELFF | TGCGCCAGCAGTAAGACAACCAACACCGGGGAGCTGTTTTTT
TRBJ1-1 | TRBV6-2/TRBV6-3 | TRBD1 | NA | CASSPLQGANTEAFF | TGTGCCAGCAGTCCGTTGCAGGGGGCGAACACTGAAGCTTTCTTT
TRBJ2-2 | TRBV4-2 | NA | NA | CASSQVSRGRSNTGELFF | TGTGCCAGCAGCCAAGTAAGCAGGGGCCGATCGAACACCGGGGAGCTGTTTTTT
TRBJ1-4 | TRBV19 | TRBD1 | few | CATAPRDRGLPANEKLFF | TGTGCCACCGCGCCCCGGGACAGGGGATTGCCCGCTAATGAAAAACTGTTTTTT
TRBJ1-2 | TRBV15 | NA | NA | CATSRDISYGYTF | TGTGCCACCAGCAGGGACATTTCCTATGGCTACACCTTC
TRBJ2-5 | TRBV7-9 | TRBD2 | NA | CASSPPGLAGVETQYF | TGTGCCAGCAGCCCCCCCGGACTAGCGGGGGTAGAGACCCAGTACTTC
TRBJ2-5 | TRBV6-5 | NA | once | CASSYGAGGRQETQYF | TGTGCCAGCAGTTACGGCGCAGGGGGGCGGCAAGAGACCCAGTACTTC
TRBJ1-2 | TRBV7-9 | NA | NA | CASSFSALGRNYGYTF | TGTGCCAGCAGCTTCTCAGCTCTCGGGAGGAACTATGGCTACACCTTC
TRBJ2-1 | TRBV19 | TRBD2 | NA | CASSRTSGSAYNEQFF | TGTGCCAGTAGTAGGACTAGCGGGTCAGCTTACAATGAGCAGTTCTTC
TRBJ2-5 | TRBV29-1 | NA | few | CSVDGGDQETQYF | TGCAGCGTTGATGGCGGGGACCAAGAGACCCAGTACTTC
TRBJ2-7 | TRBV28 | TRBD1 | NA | CASRTGQGGEQYF | TGTGCCAGCAGAACGGGACAGGGTGGTGAGCAGTACTTC
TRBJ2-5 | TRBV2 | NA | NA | CASSDVSAGGETQYF | TGTGCCAGCAGTGATGTCAGCGCTGGAGGAGAGACCCAGTACTTC